The rows below give T cell receptor beta chains drawn from one sample of a study of CD8 T cells in ankylosing spondylitis. TCRdb processed the 5' RACE reads anew with MiXCR; each CDR3 protein has one entry. The sample includes approximately 540,000 distinct CDR3 sequences, 10% to 15% seen only once; the top ten take nearly 7%. The sample consisted of blood, either unsorted or a sorted T cell fraction (not recorded which). These receptors originate from a male donor with ankylosing spondylitis. Each CDR3 is given with its conserved first and last residue. The order of the fields is V gene, J gene, CDR3 protein.

V gene: TRBV27
J gene: TRBJ1-4
CDR3 protein: CASSSLGTNEKLFF

V gene: TRBV29-1
J gene: TRBJ1-1
CDR3 protein: CSVAKGGEAFF

V gene: TRBV15
J gene: TRBJ2-5
CDR3 protein: CATSRDRPPGETQYF

V gene: TRBV29-1
J gene: TRBJ2-3
CDR3 protein: CSVVVDTDTQYF

V gene: TRBV10-3
J gene: TRBJ2-7
CDR3 protein: CAISVGTGGYEQYF

V gene: TRBV5-1
J gene: TRBJ1-1
CDR3 protein: CASSSRDIRGAFF

V gene: TRBV3-1
J gene: TRBJ1-6
CDR3 protein: CASSQDAGNSPLHF

V gene: TRBV27
J gene: TRBJ1-6
CDR3 protein: CASSSAIFSYNSPLHF

V gene: TRBV27
J gene: TRBJ2-2
CDR3 protein: CASSSKQAPRATGELFF

V gene: TRBV5-6
J gene: TRBJ2-7
CDR3 protein: CASSPRDRENEQYF

V gene: TRBV20-1
J gene: TRBJ2-5
CDR3 protein: CSAHPRQGQETQYF

V gene: TRBV19
J gene: TRBJ1-2
CDR3 protein: CASNSFPGPNYGYTF

V gene: TRBV5-1
J gene: TRBJ2-3
CDR3 protein: CASTRGGSADTQYF

V gene: TRBV5-8
J gene: TRBJ2-5
CDR3 protein: CASGGAATLQETQYF

V gene: TRBV6-5
J gene: TRBJ2-1
CDR3 protein: CASSLSGSEQFF

V gene: TRBV12-3/TRBV12-4
J gene: TRBJ2-1
CDR3 protein: CASKKADSYNEQFF

V gene: TRBV12-3/TRBV12-4
J gene: TRBJ1-5
CDR3 protein: CASWTPGMGNQPQHF

V gene: TRBV29-1
J gene: TRBJ1-2
CDR3 protein: CSARETGGSGYTF

V gene: TRBV5-1
J gene: TRBJ2-3
CDR3 protein: CASTDSSGSDTQYF

V gene: TRBV3-1
J gene: TRBJ2-7
CDR3 protein: CASSQDLQRARGQRQYF

V gene: TRBV29-1
J gene: TRBJ2-3
CDR3 protein: CSSGQGSTDTQYF

V gene: TRBV5-1
J gene: TRBJ1-3
CDR3 protein: CASSEQAGSGNTIYF

V gene: TRBV11-2
J gene: TRBJ2-7
CDR3 protein: CASSLEWGLAGSYEQYF

V gene: TRBV7-8
J gene: TRBJ1-1
CDR3 protein: CASSTVSTEAFF

V gene: TRBV5-1
J gene: TRBJ2-5
CDR3 protein: CASSLAHRGRETQYF

V gene: TRBV27
J gene: TRBJ2-3
CDR3 protein: CASSSTGKTDTQYF

V gene: TRBV11-2
J gene: TRBJ2-1
CDR3 protein: CASSPGIPYNEQFF

V gene: TRBV12-3/TRBV12-4
J gene: TRBJ1-3
CDR3 protein: CASSLGGEGSGNTIYF

V gene: TRBV10-3
J gene: TRBJ1-1
CDR3 protein: CAISTLGEFAEAFF

V gene: TRBV15
J gene: TRBJ2-5
CDR3 protein: CATSRDLVAGESRETQYF

V gene: TRBV11-2
J gene: TRBJ2-4
CDR3 protein: CASSHSRGQGAKNIQYF

V gene: TRBV12-3/TRBV12-4
J gene: TRBJ2-5
CDR3 protein: CASSPNIRGETQYF

V gene: TRBV10-2
J gene: TRBJ1-4
CDR3 protein: CASSALTELFF

V gene: TRBV6-1
J gene: TRBJ1-4
CDR3 protein: CASRLTGRSAIATNEKLFF

V gene: TRBV9
J gene: TRBJ2-1
CDR3 protein: CASSFRVGGASYNEQFF

V gene: TRBV20-1
J gene: TRBJ1-1
CDR3 protein: CSANQGTTEAFF

V gene: TRBV10-3
J gene: TRBJ2-2
CDR3 protein: CAMAGTGGPNTGELFF